This is a list of T cell receptor beta chains from one sample in a study of blood T cell repertoires in COVID-19. Only in-frame clones appear in the TCRdb table, and some are missing; sequencing was by immunoSEQ multiplex PCR. Of 85,000 to 100,000 clones listed, 86% are singletons. Material: peripheral blood. Receptor source: a man over 45 with active or convalescent COVID-19. Both conserved end residues are part of each CDR3. D genes are given only for firm matches.

J: TRBJ2-1; D: -; V: TRBV29-1; DNA: TGCAGCGTAGAATTACAGAGGGATGAGCAGTTCTTC; CDR3: CSVELQRDEQFF
J: TRBJ1-1; D: -; V: TRBV12-3/TRBV12-4; DNA: TGTGCCAGCAGTTTTTACAGGGATGTGGCTTTCTTT; CDR3: CASSFYRDVAFF
J: TRBJ1-1; D: -; V: TRBV24-1; DNA: TGTGCCACCAGTGATTGGCAGTACACTGAAGCTTTCTTT; CDR3: CATSDWQYTEAFF
J: TRBJ2-3; D: TRBD1; V: TRBV4-3; DNA: TGCGCCAGCAGCCCCGGGACAGACGACACAGATACGCAGTATTTT; CDR3: CASSPGTDDTDTQYF
J: TRBJ2-1; D: TRBD1; V: TRBV6-6; DNA: TGTGCCAGCAGTTCGCCTGACAGGGGGCTGGGGAATGAGCAGTTCTTC; CDR3: CASSSPDRGLGNEQFF
J: TRBJ1-6; D: -; V: TRBV14; DNA: TGTGCCAGCAGCCAAGGTGTCGGTTCACCCCTCCACTTT; CDR3: CASSQGVGSPLHF
J: TRBJ2-1; D: TRBD1; V: TRBV14; DNA: TGTGCCAGCAGCCCCGGGACAGGGGTCAATGAGCAGTTCTTC; CDR3: CASSPGTGVNEQFF
J: TRBJ2-1; D: TRBD2; V: TRBV3-1/TRBV3-2; DNA: TGTGCCAGCAGCCATACTAGCGACAACTACAATGAGCAGTTCTTC; CDR3: CASSHTSDNYNEQFF
J: TRBJ1-4; D: -; V: TRBV28; DNA: TGTGCCAGCAGTTTCTCGGGGTCCGGTGAAAAACTGTTTTTT; CDR3: CASSFSGSGEKLFF
J: TRBJ1-4; D: TRBD1; V: TRBV5-1; DNA: TGCGCCAGCAGCTTGGAGCCCCGGACAGGAACCGCCGCAACTAATGAAAAACTGTTTTTT; CDR3: CASSLEPRTGTAATNEKLFF
J: TRBJ1-1; D: -; V: TRBV20-1; DNA: TGCAGTGCGGGGGCTGGCACTGAAGCTTTCTTT; CDR3: CSAGAGTEAFF
J: TRBJ1-4; D: TRBD1; V: TRBV6-5; DNA: TGTGCCAGCAGTTACCAGACAGGGCCTAATGAAAAACTGTTTTTT; CDR3: CASSYQTGPNEKLFF
J: TRBJ1-6; D: -; V: TRBV6-5; DNA: TGTGCCAGCGGCAGGGGCCGTAATTCACCCCTCCACTTT; CDR3: CASGRGRNSPLHF